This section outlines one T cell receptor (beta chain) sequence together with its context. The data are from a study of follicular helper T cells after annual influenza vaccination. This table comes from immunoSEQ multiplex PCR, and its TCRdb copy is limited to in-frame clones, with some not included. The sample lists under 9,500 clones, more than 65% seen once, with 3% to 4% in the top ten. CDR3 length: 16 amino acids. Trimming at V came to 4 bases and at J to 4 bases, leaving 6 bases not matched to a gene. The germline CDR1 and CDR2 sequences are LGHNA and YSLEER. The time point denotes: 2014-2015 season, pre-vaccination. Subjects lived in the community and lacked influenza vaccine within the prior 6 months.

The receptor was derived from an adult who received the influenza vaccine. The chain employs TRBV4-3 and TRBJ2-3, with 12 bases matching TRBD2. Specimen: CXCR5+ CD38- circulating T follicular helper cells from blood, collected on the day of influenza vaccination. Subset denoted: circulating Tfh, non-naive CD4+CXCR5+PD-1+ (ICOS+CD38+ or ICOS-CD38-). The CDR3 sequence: CASSRGLAGSADTQYF. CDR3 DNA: TGCGCCAGCAGCCGCGGACTAGCGGGATCCGCAGATACGCAGTATTTT.